This T cell receptor (beta chain) was retrieved from a study of blood T cell repertoires in COVID-19. Whole-study context: Sites in the United States, Italy and Spain provided acute and convalescent COVID-19 samples. Nucleic acid was either cDNA or gDNA, and it came from T cells, B-cell-depleted T cells, or PBMCs.

Original handling: Researchers report that nucleated cell counts were estimated from reference gene primer amplification. The table came from immunoSEQ multiplex PCR; TCRdb's copy has only in-frame clones and leaves some out. V, J and clone size were drawn from that table, and D and trimming were deduced from the DNA. The repertoire holds fewer than 300,000 clones, with approximately 90% as singletons. Germline-derived CDR1 and CDR2 are ENHRY and SYGVKD. V lost 6 bases and J lost 6; bases outside the gene matches: 5. CDR3 size: 13 residues. The sequence was obtained from a man between 60 and 70 years old who had recovered from COVID-19. This rearrangement joins TRBV10-3 to TRBJ2-7, with 10 bases identical to TRBD1. Material: peripheral blood. The CDR3 DNA follows: TGTGCCATCAGCCACGACAGGGGGCTCGAGCAGTACTTC. Encoded protein: CAISHDRGLEQYF.